Listed below are T cell receptor beta chains from one sample, sequenced in a study of OX40 agonist ivuxolimab in advanced cancers. Clones were sequenced by immunoSEQ multiplex PCR, and TCRdb holds only the in-frame ones, with some missing. The sample has 100,000 to 120,000 clones; roughly nine tenths are singletons. This material consisted of CD4+ or CD8+ T cells sorted from blood, taken in a trial of the OX40 agonist ivuxolimab. Every receptor here comes from an adult with an advanced solid tumor such as melanoma, head and neck, liver or kidney cancer. Each CDR3 is given without its conserved first and last residue. A D gene is named only where the DNA matches it firmly.

CDR3aa | j_gene | v_gene | d_gene
ASSPLSGRGNIQY | TRBJ2-4 | TRBV18 | NA
ASSTGGPSETQY | TRBJ2-5 | TRBV6-5 | TRBD2
ASSQGGTGNTEAF | TRBJ1-1 | TRBV4-3 | TRBD1
ASSYDGEQF | TRBJ2-1 | TRBV6-6 | NA
ASSDSTGENTEAF | TRBJ1-1 | TRBV6-6 | NA
ASSLNLQTNEKLF | TRBJ1-4 | TRBV7-9 | NA
ASSKSARAVPGTTGGLAYHEQY | TRBJ2-7 | TRBV21-1 | NA
ASRTSVAGRSGKLF | TRBJ1-4 | TRBV2 | NA
ASSPQPAGGTDTQY | TRBJ2-3 | TRBV7-3 | TRBD2
ASRRGQNSNQPQH | TRBJ1-5 | TRBV6-6 | TRBD1
ASRRTGMNTEAF | TRBJ1-1 | TRBV7-3 | NA
ATSTRGTHAEKLF | TRBJ1-4 | TRBV15 | NA
ASTPGLATYEQY | TRBJ2-7 | TRBV5-4 | TRBD2
ASSYSPRGRTYEQY | TRBJ2-7 | TRBV6-6 | TRBD1
ASRDDGQPNTEAF | TRBJ1-1 | TRBV5-1 | NA
ASSEARGRNTEAF | TRBJ1-1 | TRBV2 | NA
ASSILGNTGELF | TRBJ2-2 | TRBV19 | NA
ASSLSGQDLALGASGSNPYEQY | TRBJ2-7 | TRBV27 | TRBD2
ASIGRGARAKNIQY | TRBJ2-4 | TRBV7-4 | NA
ASSNKRGTGSTSGNTIY | TRBJ1-3 | TRBV7-2 | TRBD1
ASSPGGSSNQPQH | TRBJ1-5 | TRBV7-2 | TRBD1
ASSLRWSGTEAF | TRBJ1-1 | TRBV27 | NA
ASTKTSGTYNEQF | TRBJ2-1 | TRBV5-1 | TRBD2
ASSPIGGTGDGYT | TRBJ1-2 | TRBV18 | TRBD1
ASSLGLGTHRRGTEAF | TRBJ1-1 | TRBV5-4 | NA
ASSLRLSPTVRFTDTQY | TRBJ2-3 | TRBV7-9 | NA
SGSGGPGEKLF | TRBJ1-4 | TRBV29-1 | TRBD1